The 23 T cell receptor beta chains reported below all come from one sample, sequenced in a study of T cells in Graves' hyperthyroidism and ophthalmopathy. What was amplified from RNA transcripts were TCR beta CDR3 regions. TCR CDR3 underwent first-round RT-PCR with the HTBI primer set. TCRdb fed the multiplex PCR reads into MiXCR, producing one record per CDR3 protein. Of a few hundred thousand distinct CDR3 sequences in the sample, more than 11% were seen once. Sample: blood. These receptors were taken from a young woman with Graves' hyperthyroidism that later progressed to Graves' ophthalmopathy.

The V gene is TRBV18, the J gene TRBJ2-2, with D possibly matching TRBD2 (5 bases). The CDR3 totals 15 residues. V was pared by 2 bases and J by 6 bases, with 13 bases between. Germline CDR1 and CDR2: KGHSH and LQKENI. CDR3 nucleotide sequence: TGTGCCAGCTCACCAGAACCAGCTAGCTCCGGGGAGCTGTTTTTT. It is translated as CASSPEPASSGELFF.

This clonotype was detected ten times or more. CDR3 in DNA: TGTGCCAGCAGTGAAAGGGTCGGGAGGAGAAACACCGGGGAGCTGTTTTTT. It yields the protein CASSERVGRRNTGELFF. The rearrangement joins TRBV2 to TRBJ2-2, with 7 bases identical to TRBD2. This CDR3 spans 17 amino acids. V lost 2 bases, J lost 2 bases, and 8 bases stayed unmatched. Germline assignment: CDR1 SNHLY and CDR2 FYNNEI.

This clonotype has a count of ten or more. The chain joins TRBV28 to TRBJ2-4; maybe TRBD2 (7 bases). CDR1 is MDHEN and CDR2 is SYDVKM in the germline V gene. This CDR3 is 17 amino acids long. Trimming pared 7 bases from V and 3 bases from J, leaving 22 bases between. The CDR3 nucleotides read TGTGCCAGCACCCCCACGTTTGGGGGAGGGGGCAAAAACATTCAGTACTTC. It specifies CASTPTFGGGGKNIQYF. The full variable domain, its missing parts supplied by reference TRBV28 and TRBJ2-4, is DVKVTQSSRYLVKRTGEKVFLECVQDMDHENMFWYRQDPGLGLRLIYFSYDVKMKEKGDIPEGYSVSREKKERFSLILESASTNQTSMYLCASTPTFGGGGKNIQYFGAGTRLSVL.

The V gene is TRBV19, the J gene TRBJ2-5; D unclear. V was clipped by 7 bases and J by 6 bases, with 18 bases between them. Germline V lookup: CDR1 LNHDA, CDR2 SQIVND (reference sequence). The CDR3 loop spans 14 amino acids. Here the CDR3 DNA reads TGTGCCAGTACCTCGGGCCCCGAGGAAAAGACCCAGTACTTC. Residues: CASTSGPEEKTQYF.

This clonotype has a handful of counts. The chain combines TRBV7-3 with TRBJ2-1, with 10 positions matching TRBD2. In germline, CDR1 is SGHTA, CDR2 FQGTGA. J lost 9 bases, V lost 2 bases, and 7 bases had no gene match. This CDR3 spans 15 amino acids. The CDR3 nucleotides are TGTGCCAGCAGCTTATCCTCTAGCGGGAGTTTTGAGCAGTTCTTC. This translates into CASSLSSSGSFEQFF. Together with reference TRBV7-3 and TRBJ2-1, the CDR3 gives the full variable domain: GAGVSQTPSNKVTEKGKYVELRCDPISGHTALYWYRQSLGQGPEFLIYFQGTGAADDSGLPNDRFFAVRPEGSVSTLKIQRTERGDSAVYLCASSLSSSGSFEQFFGPGTRLTVL.

This clonotype was seen many times. The chain carries TRBV10-3 and TRBJ2-1; 11 bases fit TRBD2. CDR1 ENHRY and CDR2 SYGVKD come from the germline V gene. V lost 4 bases and J lost 5; bases outside the gene matches: 4. CDR3 size: 15 residues. The CDR3 spells CAISGTSGSDNEQFF. CDR3 sequence (DNA): TGTGCCATCAGTGGAACTAGCGGGAGTGACAATGAGCAGTTCTTC.

The chain recombines TRBV19 with TRBJ1-2; D unresolved. In germline, CDR1 is LNHDA, CDR2 SQIVND (reference sequence). The CDR3 runs to 12 residues. Trimming removed 6 bases from V and 10 bases from J, with 15 bases in between. CDR3: CASSQKTGYYTF. CDR3 in DNA: TGTGCCAGTAGCCAAAAGACGGGATACTACACCTTC. Filled out from reference TRBV19 and TRBJ1-2, the complete variable domain reads DGGITQSPKYLFRKEGQNVTLSCEQNLNHDAMYWYRQDPGQGLRLIYYSQIVNDFQKGDIAEGYSVSREKKESFPLTVTSAQKNPTAFYLCASSQKTGYYTFGSGTRLTVV.

This chain connects TRBV25-1 to TRBJ2-5, with TRBD2 matching over 13 bases. The ends lost 4 bases at V and 4 bases at J; junction bases unmatched: 9. Germline V gene data show CDR1 as MGHDK and CDR2 as SYGVNS. The CDR3 sequence is 17 residues long. Here the CDR3 DNA reads TGTGCCAGCAGTGGACTAGCGGGAGGTCCATTTGGAGAGACCCAGTACTTC. Its translation is CASSGLAGGPFGETQYF. The variable domain in full, completed from reference TRBV25-1 and TRBJ2-5, reads EADIYQTPRYLVIGTGKKITLECSQTMGHDKMYWYQQDPGMELHLIHYSYGVNSTEKGDLSSESTVSRIRTEHFPLTLESARPSHTSQYLCASSGLAGGPFGETQYFGPGTRLLVL.

This clonotype has just a few counts. J is TRBJ1-2 and V is TRBV15, with D hard to call. CDR1 LNHNV and CDR2 YYDKDF come from the germline V gene (reference sequence). V was clipped by 0 bases and J by 8 bases, with 13 bases between them. The CDR3 contains 14 residues. CDR3 coding DNA: TGTGCCACCAGCAGAGATTCGTCGTCCTCGGGCTACACCTTC. Its translation is CATSRDSSSSGYTF.

About this clonotype itself: A much bigger clone sits one base away, suggesting this may be a read error. The chain has TRBV3-1 and TRBJ2-7; no definite D call. Germline lookup yields CDR1 LGHDT and CDR2 YNNKEL (reference sequence). This CDR3 has 13 residues. Trimming stripped 4 bases from V and 6 bases from J, with 13 bases between. CDR3 DNA sequence: TGTGCCAGCAGCCCCGCTCACGATCCCGAGCAGTACTTC. This translates into CASSPAHDPEQYF.

This clonotype was counted at least ten times. This chain joins TRBV27 and TRBJ2-2; D not certain. This CDR3 has 16 amino acids. The germline CDR1 and CDR2 sequences are MNHEY and SMNVEV (reference sequence). The V and J ends lost 5 bases and 0 bases respectively, with 13 bases between them. The CDR3: CASSPQAYPNTGELFF. CDR3 bases: TGTGCCAGCAGTCCCCAGGCATATCCGAACACCGGGGAGCTGTTTTTT.

This clonotype was seen at least ten times. V is TRBV27 and J is TRBJ1-1; D unresolved. Trimming took off 2 bases at V and 0 bases at J, with 4 bases between the two ends. Germline V gene sequence: CDR1 MNHEY, CDR2 SMNVEV (reference sequence). CDR3 length: 13 residues. The CDR3 protein is CASSLLLNTEAFF. CDR3 nucleotide sequence: TGTGCCAGCAGTTTACTGTTGAACACTGAAGCTTTCTTT.

This clonotype appeared many times. The CDR3 region is CASSLDSYNSPLHF. Here the CDR3 DNA reads TGCGCCAGCAGCTTGGACAGCTATAATTCACCCCTCCACTTT. The J gene is TRBJ1-6, the V gene TRBV5-1; the D is unclear. The CDR3 is made up of 14 amino acids. Trimming stripped 0 bases from V and 3 bases from J, with 4 bases between. From germline, CDR1 is SGHRS and CDR2 YFSETQ.

This clonotype has just a few counts. CDR3 region: CASSYLRDTEAFF. CDR3 sequence (DNA): TGTGCCAGCAGTTATCTACGGGACACTGAAGCTTTCTTT. The chain recombines TRBV6-9 with TRBJ1-1; unclear D gene. Germline V gene lookup returns CDR1 MNHGY and CDR2 SVAAGI. V lost 2 bases, J lost 3 bases, and 7 bases lay in between. This CDR3 has 13 residues.

J is TRBJ2-7 and V is TRBV18, with a weak D call TRBD2 (5 bases). This CDR3 comprises 16 residues. Trimming removed 2 bases from V and 2 bases from J, with 16 bases in between. CDR1 is KGHSH and CDR2 is LQKENI in the germline V gene. This chain's CDR3 is CASSPGPGSGPYEQYF. CDR3 sequence (DNA): TGTGCCAGCTCACCAGGCCCGGGGTCAGGCCCCTACGAGCAGTACTTC.

This clonotype has a count of ten or more. The J gene is TRBJ2-7, the V gene TRBV6-2 or TRBV6-3; D is undetermined. This CDR3 comprises 15 residues. The V end lost 7 bases, the J end lost 0 bases, and 16 bases lay between the germline ends. The germline CDR1 and CDR2 sequences are MNHEY and SVGEGT. The CDR3 reads CASTALGRSSYEQYF. CDR3 in DNA: TGTGCCAGCACCGCCCTCGGGCGTAGCTCCTACGAGCAGTACTTC.

The genes are TRBV2 and TRBJ2-1; 8 bases fit TRBD2. Germline V gives CDR1 SNHLY, CDR2 FYNNEI. The V and J ends lost 6 bases and 6 bases, in that order; junction bases with no gene match: 10. The length of the CDR3 is 15 residues. In nucleotides, the CDR3 is TGTGCCAGCAGAAACCACCAGCGGGAGTTCAATGAGCAGTTCTTC. It is translated as CASRNHQREFNEQFF.

This clonotype was observed at least ten times. The genes are TRBV28 and TRBJ2-1, with 8 bases aligning to TRBD1. The CDR3 spans 13 residues. Germline V gene data show CDR1 as MDHEN and CDR2 as SYDVKM. J gave up 7 bases and V 5 bases, and 4 bases lay outside the gene matches. This CDR3 is CASSGTGRNEQFF. DNA of the CDR3: TGTGCCAGCAGTGGGACAGGACGAAATGAGCAGTTCTTC.

This clonotype was seen at least ten times. This chain links TRBV18 with TRBJ1-1, with unresolved D. CDR1 and CDR2 from the germline V gene are KGHSH and LQKENI. The V and J ends lost 2 bases and 3 bases respectively, with 7 bases between them. This CDR3 has 13 amino acids. The CDR3 spells CASSPNEDTEAFF. The CDR3 DNA reads as TGTGCCAGCTCACCAAATGAGGACACTGAAGCTTTCTTT.

This clonotype was recorded a few times. V gene TRBV7-3 combines with J gene TRBJ2-5; D not certain. The ends were cut back, 3 bases at V and 1 base at J, with 9 bases in the middle. Germline V gene data show CDR1 as SGHTA and CDR2 as FQGTGA. The CDR3 consists of 14 residues. The CDR3 spells CASSFGSSQETQYF. CDR3 sequence (DNA): TGTGCCAGCAGCTTTGGCAGTTCCCAAGAGACCCAGTACTTC.

Remarks on this clonotype: This may arise from a read error, as a much more abundant clone is one base away. This sequence joins TRBV7-3 and TRBJ2-1; TRBD1 might be the D (6 bases). Germline V lookup: CDR1 SGHTA, CDR2 FQGTGA. The CDR3 length is 14 residues. V was pared by 7 bases and J by 8 bases, with 18 bases between. In DNA form, the CDR3 reads TGTGCCAGCACCCCTGGCCCGGGACACGATGAGCAGTTCTTC. Translated: CASTPGPGHDEQFF.

Many counts were recorded for this clonotype. This sequence joins TRBV9 and TRBJ2-1; no definite D call. Trimming removed 0 bases at V and 7 bases at J, with 14 bases between. The CDR3 totals 15 residues. Per the germline V gene, CDR1 is SGDLS and CDR2 is YYNGEE. The DNA of the CDR3 is TGTGCCAGCAGCGTAGCCCCCGGAAATGTGAATGAGCAGTTCTTC. As protein: CASSVAPGNVNEQFF.

The chain is built from TRBV5-1 and TRBJ2-3; 9 bases agree with TRBD1. Trimming at V came to 6 bases and at J to 3 bases, leaving 11 bases not matched to a gene. The CDR3 is 16 amino acids. Germline CDR1 is SGHRS and CDR2 is YFSETQ. The CDR3 is CASTDRTGTGTDTQYF. In nucleotides, the CDR3 is TGCGCCAGCACCGACCGGACCGGGACAGGGACAGATACGCAGTATTTT.